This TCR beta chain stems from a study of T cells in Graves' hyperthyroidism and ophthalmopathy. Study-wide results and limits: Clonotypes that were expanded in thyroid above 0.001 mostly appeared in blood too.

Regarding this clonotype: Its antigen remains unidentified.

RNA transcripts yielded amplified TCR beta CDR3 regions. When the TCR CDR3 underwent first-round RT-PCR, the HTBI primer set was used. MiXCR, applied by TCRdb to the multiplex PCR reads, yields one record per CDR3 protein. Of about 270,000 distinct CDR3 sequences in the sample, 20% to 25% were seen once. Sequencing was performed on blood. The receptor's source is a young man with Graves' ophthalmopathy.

For the CDR3, the DNA is TGTGCCAGCGGTCTTAGCGGGGCGGGCGGCAATGAGCAGTTCTTC. It translates to CASGLSGAGGNEQFF. This chain connects TRBV6-2 or TRBV6-3 to TRBJ2-1, with 8 bases that match TRBD2. Per the germline V gene, CDR1 is MNHEY and CDR2 is SVGEGT. With V trimmed by 8 bases and J by 6 bases, 12 bases remained unmatched. The CDR3 covers 15 residues.